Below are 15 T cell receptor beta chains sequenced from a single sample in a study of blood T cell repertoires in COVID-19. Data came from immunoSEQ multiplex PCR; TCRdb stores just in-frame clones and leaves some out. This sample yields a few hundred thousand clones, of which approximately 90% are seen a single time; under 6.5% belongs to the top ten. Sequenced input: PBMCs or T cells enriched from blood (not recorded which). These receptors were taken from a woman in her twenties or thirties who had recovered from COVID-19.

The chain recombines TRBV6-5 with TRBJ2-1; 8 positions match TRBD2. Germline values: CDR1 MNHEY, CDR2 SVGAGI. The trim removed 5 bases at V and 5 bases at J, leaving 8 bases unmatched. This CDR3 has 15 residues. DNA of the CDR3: TGTGCCAGCAGTCTTGGGACTAGAAAGAACAATGAGCAGTTCTTC. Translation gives CASSLGTRKNNEQFF.

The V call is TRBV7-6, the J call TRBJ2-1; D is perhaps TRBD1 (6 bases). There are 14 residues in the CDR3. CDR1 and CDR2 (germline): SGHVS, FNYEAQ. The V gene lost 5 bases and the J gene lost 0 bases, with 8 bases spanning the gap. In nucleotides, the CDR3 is TGTGCCAGCAGCAGGGGGAGCTCCTACAATGAGCAGTTCTTC. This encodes CASSRGSSYNEQFF.

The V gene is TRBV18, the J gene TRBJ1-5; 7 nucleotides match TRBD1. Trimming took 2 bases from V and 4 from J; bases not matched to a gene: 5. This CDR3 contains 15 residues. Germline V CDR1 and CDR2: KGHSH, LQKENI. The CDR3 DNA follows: TGTGCCAGCTCACCAAGGGCAGGGGGTAATCAGCCCCAGCATTTT. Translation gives CASSPRAGGNQPQHF.

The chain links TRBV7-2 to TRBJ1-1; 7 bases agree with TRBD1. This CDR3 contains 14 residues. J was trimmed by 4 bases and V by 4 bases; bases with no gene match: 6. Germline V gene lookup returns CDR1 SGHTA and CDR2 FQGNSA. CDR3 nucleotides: TGTGCCAGCAGCTACCAGTCAGGGGGCACTGAAGCTTTCTTT. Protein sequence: CASSYQSGGTEAFF.

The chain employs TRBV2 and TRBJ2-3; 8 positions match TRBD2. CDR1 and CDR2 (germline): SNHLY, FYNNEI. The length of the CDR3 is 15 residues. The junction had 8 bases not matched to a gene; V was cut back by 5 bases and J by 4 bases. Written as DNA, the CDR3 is TGTGCCAGCAGTCCCCGGGGGGGCCAGGCAGATACGCAGTATTTT. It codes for CASSPRGGQADTQYF.

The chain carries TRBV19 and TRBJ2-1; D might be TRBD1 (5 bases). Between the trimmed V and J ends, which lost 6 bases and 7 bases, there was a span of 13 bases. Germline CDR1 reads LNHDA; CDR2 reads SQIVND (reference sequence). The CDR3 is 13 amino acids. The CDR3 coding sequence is TGTGCCAGTAGGACCGGACACCTGAATGAGCAGTTCTTC. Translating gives CASRTGHLNEQFF.

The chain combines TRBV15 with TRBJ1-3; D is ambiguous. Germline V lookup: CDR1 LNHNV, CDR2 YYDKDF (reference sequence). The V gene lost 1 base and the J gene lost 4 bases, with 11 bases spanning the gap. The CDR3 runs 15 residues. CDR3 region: CATSRGSGQGNTIYF. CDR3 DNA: TGTGCCACCAGCAGAGGATCAGGTCAGGGAAACACCATATATTTT.

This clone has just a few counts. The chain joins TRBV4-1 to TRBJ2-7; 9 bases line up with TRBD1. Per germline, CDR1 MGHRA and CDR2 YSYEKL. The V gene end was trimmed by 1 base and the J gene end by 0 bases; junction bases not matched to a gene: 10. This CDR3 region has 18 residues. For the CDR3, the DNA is TGCGCCAGCAGCCAAGCCCCCGTGGGACAGGGAGTCTCCTACGAGCAGTACTTC. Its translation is CASSQAPVGQGVSYEQYF.

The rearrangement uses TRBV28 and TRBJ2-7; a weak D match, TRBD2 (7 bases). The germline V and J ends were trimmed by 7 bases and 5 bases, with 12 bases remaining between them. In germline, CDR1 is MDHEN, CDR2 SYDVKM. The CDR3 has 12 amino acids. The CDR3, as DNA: TGTGCCAGCAAGGGGGGGTACCACGAGCAGTACTTC. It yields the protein CASKGGYHEQYF.

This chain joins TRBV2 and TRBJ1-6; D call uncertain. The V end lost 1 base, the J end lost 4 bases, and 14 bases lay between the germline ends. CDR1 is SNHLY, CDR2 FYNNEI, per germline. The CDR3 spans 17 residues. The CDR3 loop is CASSEGPPGGYNSPLHF. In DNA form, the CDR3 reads TGTGCCAGCAGTGAAGGCCCACCGGGTGGGTATAATTCACCCCTCCACTTT.

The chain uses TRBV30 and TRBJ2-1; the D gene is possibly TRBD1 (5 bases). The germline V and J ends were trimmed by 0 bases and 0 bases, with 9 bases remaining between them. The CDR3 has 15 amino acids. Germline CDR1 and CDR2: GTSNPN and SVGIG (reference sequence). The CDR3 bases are TGTGCCTGGAGTGTGATGGGGCGCTCCTACAATGAGCAGTTCTTC. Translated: CAWSVMGRSYNEQFF. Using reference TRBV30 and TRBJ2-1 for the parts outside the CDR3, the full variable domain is SQTIHQWPATLVQPVGSPLSLECTVEGTSNPNLYWYRQAAGRGLQLLFYSVGIGQISSEVPQNLSASRPQDRQFILSSKKLLLSDSGFYLCAWSVMGRSYNEQFFGPGTRLTVL.

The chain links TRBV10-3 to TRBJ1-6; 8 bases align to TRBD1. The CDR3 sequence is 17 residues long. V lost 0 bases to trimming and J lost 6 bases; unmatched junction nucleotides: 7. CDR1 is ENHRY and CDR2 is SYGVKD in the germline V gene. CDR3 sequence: CAISESKGTGRNSPLHF. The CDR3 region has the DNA TGTGCCATCAGTGAGTCGAAGGGGACAGGACGTAATTCACCCCTCCACTTT.

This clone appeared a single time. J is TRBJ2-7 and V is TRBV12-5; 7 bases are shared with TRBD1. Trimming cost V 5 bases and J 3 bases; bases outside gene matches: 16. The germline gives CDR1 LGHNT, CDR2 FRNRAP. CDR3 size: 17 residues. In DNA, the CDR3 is TGTGCTAGTGGTACCTACACCCTGGGACAGAACTACTACGAGCAGTACTTC. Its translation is CASGTYTLGQNYYEQYF.

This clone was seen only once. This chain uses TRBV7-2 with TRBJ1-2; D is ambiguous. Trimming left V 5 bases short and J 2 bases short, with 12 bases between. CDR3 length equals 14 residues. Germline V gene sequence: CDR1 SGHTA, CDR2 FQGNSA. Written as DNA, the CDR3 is TGTGCCAGCAGCCCGGAGCTACACAACTATGGCTACACCTTC. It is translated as CASSPELHNYGYTF.

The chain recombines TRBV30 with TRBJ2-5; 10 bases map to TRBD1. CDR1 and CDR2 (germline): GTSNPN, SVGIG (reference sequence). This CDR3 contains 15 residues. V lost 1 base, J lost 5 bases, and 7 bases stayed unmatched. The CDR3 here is CAWSETGGRGETQYF. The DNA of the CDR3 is TGTGCCTGGAGTGAGACAGGGGGCCGAGGGGAGACCCAGTACTTC.